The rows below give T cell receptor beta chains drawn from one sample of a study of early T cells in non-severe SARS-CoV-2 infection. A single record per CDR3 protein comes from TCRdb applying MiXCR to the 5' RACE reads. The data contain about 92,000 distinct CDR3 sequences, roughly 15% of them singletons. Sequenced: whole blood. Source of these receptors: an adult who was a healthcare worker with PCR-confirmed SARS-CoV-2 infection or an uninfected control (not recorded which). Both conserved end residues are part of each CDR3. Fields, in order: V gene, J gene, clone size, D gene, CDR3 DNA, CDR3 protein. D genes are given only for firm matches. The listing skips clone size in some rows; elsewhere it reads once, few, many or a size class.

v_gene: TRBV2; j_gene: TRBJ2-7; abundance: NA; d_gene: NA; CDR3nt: TGTGCCAGCAGGAACATTCTCTACGAGCAGTACTTC; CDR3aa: CASRNILYEQYF
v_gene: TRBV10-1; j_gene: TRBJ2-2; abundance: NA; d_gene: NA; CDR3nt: TGCGCCAGCAGTCTAACTGAAACCGGGGAGCTGTTTTTT; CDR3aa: CASSLTETGELFF
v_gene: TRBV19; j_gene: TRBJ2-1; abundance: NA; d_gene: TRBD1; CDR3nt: TGTGCCAGTAGTCCCCCGGGACAGGGCTACAATGAGCAGTTCTTC; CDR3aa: CASSPPGQGYNEQFF
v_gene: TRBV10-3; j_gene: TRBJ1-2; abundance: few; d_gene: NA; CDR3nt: TGTGCCATCAGGGACACCATGGGCTATGGCTACACCTTC; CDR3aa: CAIRDTMGYGYTF
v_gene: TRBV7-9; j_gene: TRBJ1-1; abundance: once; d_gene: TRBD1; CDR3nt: TGTGCCAGCAGCTTACGGGACAGGGTCAGGGCTGAAGCTTTCTTT; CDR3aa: CASSLRDRVRAEAFF
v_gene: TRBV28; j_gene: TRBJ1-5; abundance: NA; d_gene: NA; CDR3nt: TGTGCCAGCAGTTTCCCACGCAGTGGCAATCAGCCCCAGCATTTT; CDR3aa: CASSFPRSGNQPQHF
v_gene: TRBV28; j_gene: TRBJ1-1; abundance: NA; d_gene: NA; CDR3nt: TGTGCCAGCAGTGCCCGATGGACAGCGATGAACACTGAAGCTTTCTTT; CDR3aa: CASSARWTAMNTEAFF
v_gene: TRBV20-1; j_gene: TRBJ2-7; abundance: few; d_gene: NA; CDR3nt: TGCAGTGCTAGAGCTCAAGAATGGTACGGGAACGAGCAGTACTTC; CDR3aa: CSARAQEWYGNEQYF
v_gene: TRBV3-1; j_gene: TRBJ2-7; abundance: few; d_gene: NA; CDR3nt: TGTGCCAGCAGCCCAACAGGCTACGAGCAGTACTTC; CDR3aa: CASSPTGYEQYF
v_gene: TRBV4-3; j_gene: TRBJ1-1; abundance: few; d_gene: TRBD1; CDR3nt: TGCGCCAGCAGCCAAGAGAGGGGGCGGGATACTGAAGCTTTCTTT; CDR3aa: CASSQERGRDTEAFF
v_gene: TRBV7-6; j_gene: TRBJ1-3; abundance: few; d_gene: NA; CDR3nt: TGTGCCAGCAGCTTACAAGCCATCTCTGGAAACACCATATATTTT; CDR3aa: CASSLQAISGNTIYF